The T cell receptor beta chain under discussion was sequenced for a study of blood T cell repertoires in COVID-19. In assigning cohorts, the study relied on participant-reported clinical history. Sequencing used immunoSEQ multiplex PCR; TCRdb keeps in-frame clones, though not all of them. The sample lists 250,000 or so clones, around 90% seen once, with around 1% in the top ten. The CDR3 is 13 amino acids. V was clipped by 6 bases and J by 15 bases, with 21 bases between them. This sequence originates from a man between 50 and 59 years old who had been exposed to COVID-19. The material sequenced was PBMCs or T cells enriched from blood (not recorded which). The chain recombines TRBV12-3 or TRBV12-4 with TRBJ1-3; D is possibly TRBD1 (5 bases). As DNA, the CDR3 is TGTGCCAGCAGACCATGGAGGCGGGGGTTCGAATATTTT. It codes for CASRPWRRGFEYF.